Below, 7 T cell receptor beta chains from the same sample are listed, as sequenced in a study of blood T cells in healthy people across ages. Next came a second PCR, run for about 6 to 11 cycles, which used a sample-barcoded 5' primer along with a J-beta primer mix. From the 5' RACE reads, TCRdb called clonotypes with MiXCR, one entry per CDR3 protein. This table holds roughly 730,000 distinct CDR3 sequences, more than 50% found once. The sequenced sample consisted of blood. The origin of the receptors is a man aged 35 to 55 in good health.

The J gene is TRBJ1-1, the V gene TRBV19; a possible D gene is TRBD1 (5 bases). V lost 4 bases and J 1 base, leaving 10 bases between the germline ends. Per germline, CDR1 LNHDA and CDR2 SQIVND (reference sequence). This CDR3 comprises 14 residues. As DNA, the CDR3 is TGTGCCAGTAGTAGTCGGGGCTCGAACACTGAAGCTTTCTTT. Amino acids: CASSSRGSNTEAFF.

The table lists this clonotype with a few counts. The rearrangement joins TRBV10-3 to TRBJ2-1, with 8 bases matching TRBD1. The V and J ends lost 3 bases and 5 bases, in that order; junction bases with no gene match: 3. This CDR3 is 14 amino acids long. Germline V lookup: CDR1 ENHRY, CDR2 SYGVKD. The CDR3 sequence is CAISDGQGHNEQFF. The DNA of the CDR3 is TGTGCCATCAGTGACGGACAGGGCCACAATGAGCAGTTCTTC.

This rearrangement joins TRBV20-1 to TRBJ2-3, with 8 bases matching TRBD1. Looked up from germline, CDR1 is DFQATT and CDR2 is SNEGSKA (reference sequence). The CDR3 extends over 15 amino acids. Trimming took 3 bases from V and 4 from J; bases not matched to a gene: 9. CDR3 in DNA: TGCAGTGCTAGCACTGCAGGGGGCTTTGCAGATACGCAGTATTTT. It codes for CSASTAGGFADTQYF.

The rearrangement joins TRBV5-1 to TRBJ2-3; D is possibly TRBD1 or TRBD2 (5 bases each). Germline V lookup: CDR1 SGHRS, CDR2 YFSETQ. CDR3 size: 16 residues. The V gene lost 5 bases and the J gene lost 0 bases, with 16 bases spanning the gap. The CDR3 is CASSYLPGPSTDTQYF. For the CDR3, the DNA is TGCGCCAGCAGTTACCTCCCGGGACCCAGCACAGATACGCAGTATTTT.

This clonotype has just a few counts. This chain joins TRBV5-1 and TRBJ1-2; 10 bases fit TRBD1. Losses at the gene ends were 0 bases for V and 3 bases for J; bases not matched to a gene: 8. Germline V CDR1 and CDR2: SGHRS, YFSETQ. This CDR3 contains 17 residues. DNA for the CDR3: TGCGCCAGCAGCTTGGGGGCCGGGACAGGGGATTACTATGGCTACACCTTC. Its protein is CASSLGAGTGDYYGYTF.

The chain is built from TRBV9 and TRBJ2-1; D may be TRBD1 (5 bases). This CDR3 has 15 amino acids. Trimming removed 2 bases at V and 7 bases at J, with 16 bases between. Germline CDR1 reads SGDLS; CDR2 reads YYNGEE. CDR3: CASSVTAAGKNEQFF. CDR3 bases: TGTGCCAGCAGCGTGACGGCGGCAGGGAAAAATGAGCAGTTCTTC.

This clonotype was seen a few times. J is TRBJ2-1 and V is TRBV7-2, with 7 bases fitting TRBD2. V shed 3 bases, J shed 12 bases, and the junction held 11 bases outside the gene matches. CDR1 is SGHTA, CDR2 FQGNSA, per germline. The CDR3 totals 14 residues. The CDR3 coding sequence is TGTGCCAGCAGCTTGGGGGGGACTCCTGGATCGCAGTTCTTC. It is translated as CASSLGGTPGSQFF.